This T cell receptor (beta chain) emerged from a study of cytotoxic CD8 clonotypes in ibrutinib-treated CLL. General study findings and limits: Baseline-level clonality went beyond age-matched healthy donors and moved in step with circulating CD8+ T-cell counts.

Clones were read by immunoSEQ multiplex PCR, and TCRdb kept only the in-frame ones, dropping some. This table holds more than 200,000 clones, around three quarters found once. CDR3 length equals 16 residues. The V gene's germline CDR1 is MDHEN and CDR2 SYDVKM. Unmatched junction bases numbered 7, after V lost 10 bases and J lost 0 bases. Regarding this clone: Its antigen is not identified.

The specimen comprised PBMCs, sampled after 24 months of ibrutinib treatment. The clonotype comes from a human donor with chronic lymphocytic leukemia. The genes are TRBV28 and TRBJ2-6, with TRBD1 identical over 9 bases. For the CDR3, the DNA is TGTGCCATAGGGACAGGGACCCTCTCTGGGGCCAACGTCCTGACTTTC. Translation: CAIGTGTLSGANVLTF.